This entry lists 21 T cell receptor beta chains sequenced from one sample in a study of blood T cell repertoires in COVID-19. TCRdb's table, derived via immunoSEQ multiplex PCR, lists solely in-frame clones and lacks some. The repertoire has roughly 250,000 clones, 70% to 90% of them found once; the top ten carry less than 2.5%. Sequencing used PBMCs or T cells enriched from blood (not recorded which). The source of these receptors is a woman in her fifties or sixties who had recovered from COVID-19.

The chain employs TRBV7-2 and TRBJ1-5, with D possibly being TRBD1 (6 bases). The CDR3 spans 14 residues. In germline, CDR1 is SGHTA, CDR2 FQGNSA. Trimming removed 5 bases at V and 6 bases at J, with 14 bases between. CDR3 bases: TGTGCCAGCAGCCCCAGGGGCCTAGGTCAGCCCCAGCATTTT. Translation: CASSPRGLGQPQHF.

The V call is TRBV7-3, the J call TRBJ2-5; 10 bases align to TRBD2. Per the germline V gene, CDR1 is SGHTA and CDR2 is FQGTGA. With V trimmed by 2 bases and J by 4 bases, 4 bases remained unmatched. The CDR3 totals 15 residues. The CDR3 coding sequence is TGTGCCAGCAGCTTACGGGGACTAGCGAGAGAGACCCAGTACTTC. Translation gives CASSLRGLARETQYF.

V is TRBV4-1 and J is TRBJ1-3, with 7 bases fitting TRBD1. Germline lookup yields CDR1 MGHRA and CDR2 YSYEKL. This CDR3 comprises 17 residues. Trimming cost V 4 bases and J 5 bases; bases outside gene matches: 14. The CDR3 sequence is CASSLTDRLDYRNTIYF. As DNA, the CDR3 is TGCGCCAGCAGCCTAACGGACAGGTTGGATTACAGAAACACCATATATTTT.

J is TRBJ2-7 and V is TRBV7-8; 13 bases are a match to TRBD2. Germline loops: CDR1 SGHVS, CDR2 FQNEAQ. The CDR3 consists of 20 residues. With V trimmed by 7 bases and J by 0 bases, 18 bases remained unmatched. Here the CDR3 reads CASTAPPGLAGVVSSYEQYF. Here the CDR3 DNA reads TGTGCCAGCACCGCACCTCCAGGACTAGCGGGAGTTGTAAGCTCCTACGAGCAGTACTTC.

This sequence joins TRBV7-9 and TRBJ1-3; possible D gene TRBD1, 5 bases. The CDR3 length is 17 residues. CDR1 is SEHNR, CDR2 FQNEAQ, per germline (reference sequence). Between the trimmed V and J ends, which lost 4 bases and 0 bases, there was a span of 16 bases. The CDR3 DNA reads TGTGCCAGCAGCTCCCTCAGGGAACGACGCTCTGGAAACACCATATATTTT. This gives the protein CASSSLRERRSGNTIYF.

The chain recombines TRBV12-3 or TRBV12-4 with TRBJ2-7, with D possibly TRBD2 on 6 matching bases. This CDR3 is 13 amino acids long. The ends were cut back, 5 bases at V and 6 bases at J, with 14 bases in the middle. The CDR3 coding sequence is TGTGCCAGCAGTAGGGAGCGGGCGATCGAGCAGTACTTC. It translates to CASSRERAIEQYF.

The CDR3: CASSDGGRAASYEQYF. The CDR3 DNA reads TGTGCCAGCAGCGACGGGGGGAGGGCCGCGTCCTACGAGCAGTACTTC. This sequence joins TRBV6-6 and TRBJ2-7; 7 bases agree with TRBD2. CDR3 length: 16 residues. V lost 6 bases to trimming and J lost 1 base; unmatched junction nucleotides: 12. Germline assignment: CDR1 MNHNY and CDR2 SVGAGI (reference sequence).

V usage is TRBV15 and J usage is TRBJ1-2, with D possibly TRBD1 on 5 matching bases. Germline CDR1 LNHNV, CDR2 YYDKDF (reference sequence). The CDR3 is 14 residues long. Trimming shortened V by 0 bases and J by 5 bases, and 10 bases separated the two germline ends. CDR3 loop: CATSRDRGGYGYTF. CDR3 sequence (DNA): TGTGCCACCAGCAGAGATCGTGGGGGGTATGGCTACACCTTC. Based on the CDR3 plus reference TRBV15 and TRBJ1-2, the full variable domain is DAMVIQNPRYQVTQFGKPVTLSCSQTLNHNVMYWYQQKSSQAPKLLFHYYDKDFNNEADTPDNFQSRRPNTSFCFLDIRSPGLGDTAMYLCATSRDRGGYGYTFGSGTRLTVV.

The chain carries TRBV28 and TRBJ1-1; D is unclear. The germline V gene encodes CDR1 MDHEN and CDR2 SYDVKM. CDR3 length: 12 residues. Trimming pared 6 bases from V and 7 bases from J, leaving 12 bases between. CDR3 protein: CASRFHGNEAFF. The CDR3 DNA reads TGTGCCAGCAGGTTCCACGGTAATGAAGCTTTCTTT. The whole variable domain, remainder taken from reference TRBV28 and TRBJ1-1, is DVKVTQSSRYLVKRTGEKVFLECVQDMDHENMFWYRQDPGLGLRLIYFSYDVKMKEKGDIPEGYSVSREKKERFSLILESASTNQTSMYLCASRFHGNEAFFGQGTRLTVV.

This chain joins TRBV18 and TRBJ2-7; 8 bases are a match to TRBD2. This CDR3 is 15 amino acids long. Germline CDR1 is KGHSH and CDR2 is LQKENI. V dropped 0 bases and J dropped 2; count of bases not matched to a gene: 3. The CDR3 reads CASSPPTSETYEQYF. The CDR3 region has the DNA TGTGCCAGCTCACCACCGACTAGCGAAACCTACGAGCAGTACTTC.

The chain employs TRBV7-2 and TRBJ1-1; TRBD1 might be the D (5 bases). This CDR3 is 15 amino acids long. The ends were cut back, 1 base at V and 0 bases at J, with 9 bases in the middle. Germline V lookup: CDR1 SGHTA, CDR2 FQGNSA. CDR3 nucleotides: TGTGCCAGCAGCTTAGGGACAAACATGAACACTGAAGCTTTCTTT. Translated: CASSLGTNMNTEAFF.

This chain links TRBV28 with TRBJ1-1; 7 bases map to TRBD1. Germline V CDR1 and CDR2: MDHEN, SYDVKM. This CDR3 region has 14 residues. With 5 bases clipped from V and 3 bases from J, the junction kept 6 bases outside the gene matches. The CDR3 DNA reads TGTGCCAGCAGTCAGACAGGGTTCGACACTGAAGCTTTCTTT. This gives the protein CASSQTGFDTEAFF.

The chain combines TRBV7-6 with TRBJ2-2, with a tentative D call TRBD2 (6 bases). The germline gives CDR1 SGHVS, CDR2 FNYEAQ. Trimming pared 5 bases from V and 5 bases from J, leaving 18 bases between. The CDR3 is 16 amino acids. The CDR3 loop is CASSPPVGRKTGELFF. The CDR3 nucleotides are TGTGCCAGCAGCCCCCCGGTGGGGAGGAAGACCGGGGAGCTGTTTTTT.

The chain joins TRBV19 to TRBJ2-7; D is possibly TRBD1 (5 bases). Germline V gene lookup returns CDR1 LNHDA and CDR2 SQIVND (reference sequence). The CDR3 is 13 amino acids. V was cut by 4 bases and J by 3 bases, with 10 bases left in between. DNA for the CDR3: TGTGCCAGTAGTACGGACATCCACTACGAGCAGTACTTC. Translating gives CASSTDIHYEQYF.

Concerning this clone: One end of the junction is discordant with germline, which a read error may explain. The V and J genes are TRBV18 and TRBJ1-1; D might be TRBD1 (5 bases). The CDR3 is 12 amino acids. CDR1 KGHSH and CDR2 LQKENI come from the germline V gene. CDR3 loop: CATSRGSTEAFF. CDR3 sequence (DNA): TGTGCCACCTCACGGGGCAGCACTGAAGCTTTCTTT.

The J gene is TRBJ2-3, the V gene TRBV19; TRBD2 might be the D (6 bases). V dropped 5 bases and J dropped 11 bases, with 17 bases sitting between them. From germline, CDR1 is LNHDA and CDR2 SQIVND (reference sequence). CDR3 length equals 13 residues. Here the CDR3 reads CASSPGVAVRQYF. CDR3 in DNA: TGTGCCAGTAGTCCCGGGGTAGCGGTAAGGCAGTATTTT.

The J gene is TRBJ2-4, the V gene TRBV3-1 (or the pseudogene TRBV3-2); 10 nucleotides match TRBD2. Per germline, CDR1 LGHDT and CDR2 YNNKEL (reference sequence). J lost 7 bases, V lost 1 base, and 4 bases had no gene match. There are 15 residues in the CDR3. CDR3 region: CASSQVASGSNIQYF. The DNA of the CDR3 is TGTGCCAGCAGCCAAGTGGCTAGCGGGAGTAACATTCAGTACTTC.

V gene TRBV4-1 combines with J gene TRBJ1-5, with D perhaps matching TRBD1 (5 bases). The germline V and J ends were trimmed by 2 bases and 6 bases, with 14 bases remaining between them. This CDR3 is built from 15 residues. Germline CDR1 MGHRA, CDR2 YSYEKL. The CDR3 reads CASSQTAGSGQPQHF. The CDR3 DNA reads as TGCGCCAGCAGCCAAACCGCAGGGTCTGGTCAGCCCCAGCATTTT.

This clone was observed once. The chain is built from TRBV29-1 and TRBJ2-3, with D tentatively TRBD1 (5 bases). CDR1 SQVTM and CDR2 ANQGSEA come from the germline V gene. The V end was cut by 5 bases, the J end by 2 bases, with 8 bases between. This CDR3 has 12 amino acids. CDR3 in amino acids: CSVQGATDTQYF. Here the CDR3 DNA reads TGCAGCGTTCAGGGTGCCACAGATACGCAGTATTTT.

CDR3 region: CASSYFYRPGDEQFF. The CDR3 nucleotides are TGTGCCAGCAGTTATTTTTACCGCCCAGGCGATGAGCAGTTCTTC. The chain joins TRBV6-5 to TRBJ2-1; D remains unclear. Trimming cost V 3 bases and J 8 bases, with 17 bases left between them. The CDR3 contains 15 residues. The germline gives CDR1 MNHEY, CDR2 SVGAGI.

As DNA, the CDR3 is TGCGCCAGCAGCCCTAACCCGGGACAGGGCTTTCCCTCTGGGGCCAACGTCCTGACTTTC. Encoded protein: CASSPNPGQGFPSGANVLTF. This chain uses TRBV5-1 with TRBJ2-6, with 9 bases fitting TRBD1. With V trimmed by 4 bases and J by 0 bases, 14 bases remained unmatched. The CDR3 runs to 20 residues. Germline CDR1 SGHRS, CDR2 YFSETQ.